This passage covers 29 T cell receptor beta chains from one sample sequenced in a study of blood T cell repertoires in COVID-19 (dated by TCRdb to 2020 to 2022). Library creation used the immunoSEQ multiplex PCR assay. TCRdb's version of the immuneACCESS table is confined to in-frame rearrangements and falls short of the full clone set. An unresolved V gene accounts for under half of the shortfall where checked; the remainder is of unknown origin. Counted in this sample were 95,000 to 120,000 clones; roughly 80% of them appeared once. Roughly 1.5% of the sample goes to the ten largest clones. Input material: peripheral blood. All receptors derive from a man aged 50 or older with acute or convalescent COVID-19.

The V gene is TRBV5-4, the J gene TRBJ1-2, with D maybe TRBD1 (6 bases). The CDR3 spans 15 residues. V lost 1 base, J lost 8 bases, and 18 bases lay in between. The germline CDR1 and CDR2 sequences are SGHNT and YYREEE (reference sequence). CDR3 coding DNA: TGTGCCAGCAGCTTGTCAGTGGGGGGGGCTAGCGGCTACACCTTC. Protein sequence: CASSLSVGGASGYTF.

This clone was recorded only once. The rearrangement joins TRBV12-3 or TRBV12-4 to TRBJ1-5, with D possibly matching TRBD1 (5 bases). This CDR3 is built from 12 residues. V was shortened by 3 bases and J by 7 bases, with 7 bases between the two germline ends. CDR3 DNA sequence: TGTGCCAGCAGTTTGGGGCCGCAGCCCCAGCATTTT. Protein: CASSLGPQPQHF.

The chain combines TRBV13 with TRBJ2-3, with TRBD2 matching over 10 bases. The CDR3 extends over 15 amino acids. Germline V gene data show CDR1 as PRHDT and CDR2 as FYEKMQ (reference sequence). Losses at the gene ends were 6 bases for V and 11 bases for J; bases not matched to a gene: 14. DNA for the CDR3: TGTGCCAGCAGTCTTTATAGCGGGGGGCCACGTATGCAGTATTTT. Its translation is CASSLYSGGPRMQYF. Full variable domain (outside the CDR3, taken from reference TRBV13 and TRBJ2-3): AAGVIQSPRHLIKEKRETATLKCYPIPRHDTVYWYQQGPGQDPQFLISFYEKMQSDKGSIPDRFSAQQFSDYHSELNMSSLELGDSALYFCASSLYSGGPRMQYFGPGTRLTVL.

In this sample, this clone turned up once. This chain connects TRBV11-3 to TRBJ2-1; D possibly corresponds to TRBD2 (6 bases). The V gene lost 5 bases and the J gene lost 0 bases, with 11 bases spanning the gap. This CDR3 has 15 amino acids. Germline-derived CDR1 and CDR2 are SGHNT and YENEEA. This CDR3 reads CASSPDYHSYNEQFF. The DNA for the CDR3 is TGTGCCAGCAGCCCGGACTATCACTCCTACAATGAGCAGTTCTTC.

This rearrangement joins TRBV2 to TRBJ1-6, with 7 nucleotides matching TRBD1. CDR1 is SNHLY and CDR2 is FYNNEI in the germline V gene. The V segment lost 6 bases and the J segment 6 bases; nucleotides outside the gene matches: 14. The CDR3 has 17 amino acids. The CDR3 here is CASRATTGVGVNSPLHF. DNA for the CDR3: TGTGCCAGCAGGGCTACTACAGGGGTCGGCGTTAATTCACCCCTCCACTTT.

V usage is TRBV24-1 and J usage is TRBJ1-1; no definite D call. This CDR3 is built from 13 residues. Deletions cut 6 bases from V and 1 base from J, with 8 bases between. Germline V gene data show CDR1 as KGHDR and CDR2 as SFDVKD. The CDR3 nucleotides read TGTGCCACCAGTCACTCTAGGAACACTGAAGCTTTCTTT. Protein product: CATSHSRNTEAFF.

The table lists this clone with a count of one. CDR3 nucleotide sequence: TGTGCCAGTAGTTCGGACAGGGAGAGACAGCCCCAGCATTTT. This gives the protein CASSSDRERQPQHF. The V gene is TRBV19, the J gene TRBJ1-5; 8 nucleotides align to TRBD1. The CDR3 covers 14 residues. The V gene end was trimmed by 5 bases and the J gene end by 7 bases; junction bases not matched to a gene: 7. Germline V gene data show CDR1 as LNHDA and CDR2 as SQIVND (reference sequence).

CDR3 bases: TGTGCCAGCAGCCAAGCCGGACAGGGGTCAGATACGCAGTATTTT. This sequence encodes CASSQAGQGSDTQYF. The rearrangement uses TRBV4-2 and TRBJ2-3, with TRBD1 matching over 9 bases. Germline V gene data show CDR1 as LGHNA and CDR2 as YNFKEQ. Trimming cost V 1 base and J 4 bases; bases outside gene matches: 3. The CDR3 length is 15 residues.

The V call is TRBV27, the J call TRBJ1-1; 7 bases match TRBD1. Germline CDR1 is MNHEY and CDR2 is SMNVEV (reference sequence). The J segment lost 3 bases and the V segment lost 5 bases, leaving 6 bases of the junction unmatched. This CDR3 is built from 14 residues. CDR3 protein: CASSKSGGDTEAFF. CDR3 sequence (DNA): TGTGCCAGCAGTAAATCAGGGGGTGACACTGAAGCTTTCTTT.

The V and J genes are TRBV28 and TRBJ2-7, with TRBD1 matching over 9 bases. V shed 5 bases, J shed 0 bases, and the junction held 5 bases outside the gene matches. This CDR3 comprises 15 residues. Per the germline V gene, CDR1 is MDHEN and CDR2 is SYDVKM. The CDR3 protein is CASSVPGQGSYEQYF. Written as DNA, the CDR3 is TGTGCCAGCAGTGTCCCGGGACAGGGCTCCTACGAGCAGTACTTC.

DNA for the CDR3: TGTGCCATCAGTGAGTCGGCAGTAAACACCGGGGAGCTGTTTTTT. It is translated as CAISESAVNTGELFF. The V and J genes are TRBV10-3 and TRBJ2-2, with no clear D. Trimming left V 0 bases short and J 2 bases short, with 7 bases between. Germline CDR1 and CDR2: ENHRY and SYGVKD. The CDR3 contains 15 residues.

The chain employs TRBV7-8 and TRBJ2-7; perhaps TRBD1 as D (6 bases). CDR3 size: 12 residues. Germline values: CDR1 SGHVS, CDR2 FQNEAQ. Trimming removed 5 bases at V and 2 bases at J, with 7 bases between. The CDR3, as DNA: TGTGCCAGCAGCGCAGGGGCCTACGAGCAGTACTTC. It yields the protein CASSAGAYEQYF. The complete variable domain, with remaining parts taken from reference TRBV7-8 and TRBJ2-7, reads GAGVSQSPRYKVAKRGQDVALRCDPISGHVSLFWYQQALGQGPEFLTYFQNEAQLDKSGLPSDRFFAERPEGSVSTLKIQRTQQEDSAVYLCASSAGAYEQYFGPGTRLTVT.

The rearrangement joins TRBV4-1 to TRBJ1-2, with a weak D call TRBD1 (6 bases). The CDR3 is 14 amino acids. The germline gives CDR1 MGHRA, CDR2 YSYEKL. Trimming shortened V by 3 bases and J by 7 bases, and 15 bases separated the two germline ends. CDR3 region: CASSHPTLGGGYTF. The CDR3 region has the DNA TGCGCCAGCAGCCATCCAACTCTAGGGGGTGGCTACACCTTC.

This clone was recorded once. CDR3 in amino acids: CATSQPTRFAPLHF. The CDR3 region has the DNA TGTGCCACCAGCCAACCTACCCGGTTTGCACCCCTCCACTTT. The V and J genes are TRBV15 and TRBJ1-6, with no clear D. The V gene's germline CDR1 is LNHNV and CDR2 YYDKDF (reference sequence). Trimming pared 5 bases from V and 11 bases from J, leaving 16 bases between. This CDR3 has 14 residues.

This clone was observed a handful of times. In the same sample, other DNA sequences code for this CDR3. J is TRBJ1-5 and V is TRBV19, with D unresolved. The germline V gene has CDR1 LNHDA and CDR2 SQIVND (reference sequence). This CDR3 has 14 residues. Trimming stripped 3 bases from V and 2 bases from J, with 8 bases between. The CDR3, as DNA: TGTGCCAGTAGTATGGTCGGGGGCAATCAGCCCCAGCATTTT. Protein sequence: CASSMVGGNQPQHF.

In its sample, this clone was seen once. J is TRBJ1-2 and V is TRBV9; TRBD1 agrees at 8 bases. Germline lookup yields CDR1 SGDLS and CDR2 YYNGEE. The CDR3 is 14 residues long. The J segment lost 0 bases and the V segment lost 2 bases, leaving 0 bases of the junction unmatched. The CDR3 bases are TGTGCCAGCAGCGTGGGACAGGCTAACTATGGCTACACCTTC. Translating it yields CASSVGQANYGYTF. Full variable domain (remainder filled in from reference TRBV9 and TRBJ1-2): DSGVTQTPKHLITATGQRVTLRCSPRSGDLSVYWYQQSLDQGLQFLIQYYNGEERAKGNILERFSAQQFPDLHSELNLSSLELGDSALYFCASSVGQANYGYTFGSGTRLTVV.

The V call is TRBV11-2, the J call TRBJ2-1; 7 nucleotides agree with TRBD1. The CDR3 consists of 15 residues. Germline V CDR1 and CDR2: SGHAT, FQNNGV. V was pared by 1 base and J by 5 bases, with 5 bases of the junction left unmatched. This CDR3 is CASSLGTGTHNEQFF. The CDR3, as DNA: TGTGCCAGCAGCTTAGGGACAGGCACTCACAATGAGCAGTTCTTC.

The V and J genes are TRBV28 and TRBJ1-2, with D possibly matching TRBD1 (5 bases). CDR1 and CDR2 (germline): MDHEN, SYDVKM. Trimming cost V 10 bases and J 2 bases, with 14 bases left between them. The CDR3 sequence is 13 residues long. This CDR3 reads CAISAGGNYGYTF. Written as DNA, the CDR3 is TGTGCCATCTCCGCGGGGGGAAACTATGGCTACACCTTC.

In this sample, this clone turned up once. DNA for the CDR3: TGTGCCAGCAGCTCGAATACAGGGATCAATCAGCCCCAGCATTTT. It specifies CASSSNTGINQPQHF. The chain carries TRBV6-5 and TRBJ1-5, with a tentative D call TRBD1 (6 bases). Germline V gene lookup returns CDR1 MNHEY and CDR2 SVGAGI. V was shortened by 6 bases and J by 3 bases, with 15 bases between the two germline ends. This CDR3 is built from 15 residues.

This chain joins TRBV5-4 and TRBJ1-1; D is ambiguous. Trimming removed 0 bases at V and 0 bases at J, with 9 bases between. This CDR3 spans 15 amino acids. Germline V gene lookup returns CDR1 SGHNT and CDR2 YYREEE (reference sequence). The CDR3 spells CASSLGGSMNTEAFF. CDR3 DNA: TGTGCCAGCAGCTTGGGCGGATCGATGAACACTGAAGCTTTCTTT.

The J gene is TRBJ1-2, the V gene TRBV6-5; 11 bases line up with TRBD1. In germline, CDR1 is MNHEY, CDR2 SVGAGI. Trimming removed 2 bases from V and 4 bases from J; junction bases left unmatched: 0. There are 14 residues in the CDR3. CDR3 residues: CASSYGTGGYGYTF. The CDR3 nucleotides read TGTGCCAGCAGTTACGGGACAGGGGGCTATGGCTACACCTTC.

The V call is TRBV15, the J call TRBJ1-1, with TRBD1 as a possible D gene (6 bases). The V gene lost 2 bases and the J gene lost 4 bases, with 14 bases spanning the gap. The germline gives CDR1 LNHNV, CDR2 YYDKDF (reference sequence). CDR3 length: 15 residues. The CDR3, as DNA: TGTGCCACCAGCAGACACAGGGCGGCTGGCACTGAAGCTTTCTTT. Residues: CATSRHRAAGTEAFF.

J is TRBJ1-4 and V is TRBV2; D remains ambiguous. With 7 bases removed from V and 5 bases from J, the gap between germline ends came to 11 bases. The CDR3 covers 13 residues. The V gene's germline CDR1 is SNHLY and CDR2 FYNNEI. CDR3 DNA sequence: TGTGCCAGCACAGGAGGGCTAAATGAAAAACTGTTTTTT. Its protein product is CASTGGLNEKLFF.

The gene calls are TRBV5-4 and TRBJ2-1, with a weak D call TRBD1 (5 bases). The CDR3 covers 13 residues. Trimming stripped 4 bases from V and 9 bases from J, with 14 bases between. Germline V gene sequence: CDR1 SGHNT, CDR2 YYREEE (reference sequence). The CDR3 loop reads CASSRENQGEQFF. The CDR3, as DNA: TGTGCCAGCAGCCGAGAAAACCAGGGTGAGCAGTTCTTC.

The chain combines TRBV2 with TRBJ1-2; D might be TRBD1 (6 bases). Trimming shortened V by 6 bases and J by 0 bases, and 14 bases separated the two germline ends. The CDR3 totals 15 residues. Germline CDR1 is SNHLY and CDR2 is FYNNEI. DNA of the CDR3: TGTGCCAGCAGGGGGGCCGGCAGTTCTAACTATGGCTACACCTTC. This encodes CASRGAGSSNYGYTF.

The chain combines TRBV5-1 with TRBJ1-5; D is unclear. Germline V gene sequence: CDR1 SGHRS, CDR2 YFSETQ. Trimming took off 0 bases at V and 5 bases at J, with 9 bases between the two ends. The CDR3 contains 14 residues. For the CDR3, the DNA is TGCGCCAGCAGCTTGGGCTACACAGATCAGCCCCAGCATTTT. This sequence encodes CASSLGYTDQPQHF.

Only one count was recorded for this clone. The chain uses TRBV7-3 and TRBJ2-7; a weak D match, TRBD2 (5 bases). CDR3 size: 14 residues. The ends were cut back, 5 bases at V and 1 base at J, with 12 bases in the middle. Per the germline V gene, CDR1 is SGHTA and CDR2 is FQGTGA. Written as DNA, the CDR3 is TGTGCCAGCAGCCCAGCGGACGGTTCCTACGAGCAGTACGTC. This translates into CASSPADGSYEQYV.

The V and J genes are TRBV6-5 and TRBJ1-2, with 9 bases matching TRBD1. Germline CDR1 and CDR2: MNHEY and SVGAGI. The CDR3 is made up of 14 amino acids. J lost 7 bases, V lost 6 bases, and 9 bases had no gene match. The CDR3 protein is CASSFTGGNSGYTF. Written as DNA, the CDR3 is TGTGCCAGCAGCTTTACAGGGGGCAATAGTGGCTACACCTTC.

The CDR3 loop is CASSPRTGGEYV. The CDR3 coding sequence is TGTGCCAGCTCACCACGAACAGGGGGCGAGTACGTC. The V gene is TRBV18, the J gene TRBJ2-7, with TRBD1 identical over 9 bases. The CDR3 length is 12 residues. Germline-derived CDR1 and CDR2 are KGHSH and LQKENI. J was trimmed by 11 bases and V by 1 base; bases with no gene match: 3.